The 11 T cell receptor beta chains in this list originate from one sample, sequenced in a study of blood T cells in healthy people across ages. Then a second PCR, running about 6 to 12 cycles, was carried out with a sample-barcoded 5' primer and a J-beta primer mix. MiXCR, applied by TCRdb to the 5' RACE reads, yields one record per CDR3 protein. The sample records some 1.5 million distinct CDR3 sequences, 25% to 30% being singletons. Sequenced input: blood. Source of these receptors: a young woman in good health.

This clonotype was counted a few times. This may come from a read error, since a much larger clone is one base off. The chain has TRBV5-1 and TRBJ2-4; D perhaps matches TRBD2 (5 bases). The end of the DNA is better explained by TRBJ2-7, so the J call may be wrong. Germline V CDR1 and CDR2: SGHRS, YFSETQ. The CDR3 extends over 14 amino acids. The CDR3 DNA follows: TGCGCCAGCAGCTGGGAGATGCGAGGGAACGAGCAGTACTTC. Protein sequence: CASSWEMRGNEQYF.

The chain carries TRBV3-1 and TRBJ2-1; the match to TRBD2 covers 7 bases. The CDR3 runs 18 residues. The V gene end was trimmed by 0 bases and the J gene end by 1 base; junction bases not matched to a gene: 9. The germline V gene has CDR1 LGHDT and CDR2 YNNKEL (reference sequence). The CDR3 bases are TGTGCCAGCAGCCAAGAGGCTCGGGGGGAGTGGTCCTACAATGAGCAGTTCTTC. It is translated as CASSQEARGEWSYNEQFF.

This clonotype was seen a few times. Sequence at one end of the junction differs from germline and may be a read error. The chain joins TRBV6-1 to TRBJ2-7, with 8 nucleotides matching TRBD1. The CDR3 has 15 residues. Germline assignment: CDR1 MNHNS and CDR2 SASEGT. CDR3 in DNA: TGTGCCGGCAGTGAAACCGGGACAGGCTCGTGGGAGCAGTACTTC. Encoded protein: CAGSETGTGSWEQYF.

This clonotype was detected only a few times. The rearrangement links TRBV5-1 to TRBJ2-5; 8 bases align to TRBD2. This CDR3 region has 14 residues. Trimming at V came to 0 bases and at J to 4 bases, leaving 2 bases not matched to a gene. Germline V gene lookup returns CDR1 SGHRS and CDR2 YFSETQ. This chain's CDR3 is CASSLERGRETQYF. The DNA for the CDR3 is TGCGCCAGCAGCTTGGAGCGGGGGAGAGAGACCCAGTACTTC.

This clonotype was seen many times. The chain recombines TRBV20-1 with TRBJ1-5, with D unresolved. Germline V gene lookup returns CDR1 DFQATT and CDR2 SNEGSKA (reference sequence). Trimming pared 4 bases from V and 3 bases from J, leaving 13 bases between. This CDR3 spans 14 amino acids. The CDR3 region has the DNA TGCAGTGCTAAAACCTCGGGGAACAATCAGCCCCAGCATTTT. It translates to CSAKTSGNNQPQHF.

About this clonotype itself: This likely comes from a read error, as the CDR3 has no conserved phenylalanine or tryptophan at its end. The rearrangement joins TRBV24-1 to TRBJ2-3; D tentatively fits TRBD1 or TRBD2 (6 bases each). V was pared by 1 base and J by 3 bases, with 19 bases between. There are 18 residues in the CDR3. Germline CDR1 and CDR2: KGHDR and SFDVKD. The CDR3 region is CATSDFPPWRGKTDTQYY. DNA of the CDR3: TGTGCCACCAGTGATTTCCCCCCCTGGAGGGGGAAAACAGATACGCAGTATTAT.

The rearrangement joins TRBV29-1 to TRBJ1-1; D remains ambiguous. The CDR3 is 12 residues long. Germline assignment: CDR1 SQVTM and CDR2 ANQGSEA. Trimming shortened V by 6 bases and J by 1 base, and 9 bases separated the two germline ends. The CDR3 sequence is CSVYSGNTEAFF. CDR3 sequence (DNA): TGCAGCGTGTATAGTGGGAACACTGAAGCTTTCTTT.

The sample holds a few counts of this clonotype. This chain links TRBV28 with TRBJ2-1, with 9 bases matching TRBD2. The CDR3 covers 15 residues. Germline V CDR1 and CDR2: MDHEN, SYDVKM. V was clipped by 6 bases and J by 0 bases; unmatched bases: 3. The chain's CDR3 is CASRGGGDSYNEQFF. In DNA, the CDR3 is TGTGCCAGCAGGGGCGGGGGGGACTCCTACAATGAGCAGTTCTTC.

In this sample, this clonotype turned up a few times. This chain connects TRBV6-5 to TRBJ2-7; D possibly uses TRBD1 or TRBD2 (5 bases each). The CDR3 is made up of 13 amino acids. Between the trimmed V and J ends, which lost 2 bases and 9 bases, there was a span of 14 bases. Germline V gene data show CDR1 as MNHEY and CDR2 as SVGAGI. CDR3 amino acids: CASSYTRGSGQYF. CDR3 coding DNA: TGTGCCAGCAGTTACACACGGGGCTCGGGGCAGTACTTC.

A few counts support this clonotype. This rearrangement joins TRBV11-2 to TRBJ2-7; 7 bases align to TRBD1. V lost 6 bases, J lost 6 bases, and 11 bases stayed unmatched. Per germline, CDR1 SGHAT and CDR2 FQNNGV. This CDR3 spans 14 amino acids. CDR3 in amino acids: CASSLRRGLGEQYF. In DNA, the CDR3 is TGTGCCAGCAGTTTACGAAGGGGGCTGGGCGAGCAGTACTTC. Combining the CDR3 with reference TRBV11-2 and TRBJ2-7 gives the whole variable domain EAGVAQSPRYKIIEKRQSVAFWCNPISGHATLYWYQQILGQGPKLLIQFQNNGVVDDSQLPKDRFSAERLKGVDSTLKIQPAKLEDSAVYLCASSLRRGLGEQYFGPGTRLTVT.

V is TRBV20-1 and J is TRBJ2-4, with 10 positions matching TRBD2. The germline gives CDR1 DFQATT, CDR2 SNEGSKA (reference sequence). V lost 0 bases to trimming and J lost 13 bases; unmatched junction nucleotides: 12. CDR3 length: 15 amino acids. The CDR3 DNA follows: TGCAGTGCTAGAGATCCCCGGACTAGCGGTATTGAGCAGTACTTC. Translation gives CSARDPRTSGIEQYF.